One and the same sample provided the 16 T cell receptor beta chains below, sequenced in a study of cytomegalovirus exposure and HLA in healthy donors. A multiplex PCR was run with 60 Vbeta primers and 13 Jbeta primers. Data came from immunoSEQ multiplex PCR; TCRdb stores just in-frame clones and leaves some out. Among about 110,000 clones listed, around 80% were seen once. The sequenced material came from PBMCs. These receptors were collected from a man younger than 45 in good health and CMV-seronegative.

The V and J genes are TRBV5-4 and TRBJ2-5; 7 bases agree with TRBD1. CDR3 length equals 14 residues. CDR1 and CDR2 from the germline V gene are SGHNT and YYREEE (reference sequence). After removal of 4 bases from V and 5 bases from J, the junction contained 8 bases not matched to a gene. The CDR3: CASSLDRPYETQYF. DNA of the CDR3: TGTGCCAGCAGCCTGGACAGGCCGTACGAGACCCAGTACTTC.

This clone was seen only a few times. The chain is built from TRBV9 and TRBJ2-1, with 9 bases fitting TRBD2. The CDR3 consists of 16 residues. Germline loops: CDR1 SGDLS, CDR2 YYNGEE. The V segment lost 0 bases and the J segment 4 bases; nucleotides outside the gene matches: 5. CDR3 nucleotide sequence: TGTGCCAGCAGCGTAGAAGCGGGAGGTGGATACAATGAGCAGTTCTTC. Translated, it gives CASSVEAGGGYNEQFF.

The V call is TRBV9, the J call TRBJ1-1; 9 bases align to TRBD1. J lost 4 bases, V lost 4 bases, and 8 bases had no gene match. Germline V gene sequence: CDR1 SGDLS, CDR2 YYNGEE. The CDR3 has 15 residues. This CDR3 reads CASSPPDRGGTEAFF. CDR3 nucleotide sequence: TGTGCCAGCAGCCCCCCGGACAGGGGTGGCACTGAAGCTTTCTTT.

The chain is built from TRBV29-1 and TRBJ2-5; no clear D gene. With 5 bases removed from V and 5 bases from J, the gap between germline ends came to 12 bases. The CDR3 runs to 12 residues. From germline, CDR1 is SQVTM and CDR2 ANQGSEA. This CDR3 reads CSVPEAPETQYF. In DNA form, the CDR3 reads TGCAGCGTTCCCGAGGCTCCGGAGACCCAGTACTTC. Full variable domain (remainder filled in from reference TRBV29-1 and TRBJ2-5): SAVISQKPSRDICQRGTSLTIQCQVDSQVTMMFWYRQQPGQSLTLIATANQGSEATYESGFVIDKFPISRPNLTFSTLTVSNMSPEDSSIYLCSVPEAPETQYFGPGTRLLVL.

This clone appeared a few times. This chain joins TRBV6-6 and TRBJ2-2; D perhaps matches TRBD2 (6 bases). Germline CDR1 is MNHNY and CDR2 is SVGAGI (reference sequence). The CDR3 contains 14 residues. The V end lost 11 bases, the J end lost 1 base, and 14 bases lay between the germline ends. CDR3 in DNA: TGTGCCGTTGGCGCGGGGCGGAACACCGGGGAGCTGTTTTTT. Encoded protein: CAVGAGRNTGELFF.

This chain joins TRBV2 and TRBJ1-1, with D tentatively TRBD1 (6 bases). Trimming stripped 4 bases from V and 4 bases from J, with 16 bases between. The CDR3 sequence is 15 residues long. The germline V gene has CDR1 SNHLY and CDR2 FYNNEI. Written as DNA, the CDR3 is TGTGCCAGCAGTGCACCGGGACAACAGCTCACTGAAGCTTTCTTT. It codes for CASSAPGQQLTEAFF.

The chain links TRBV7-9 to TRBJ1-2; D might be TRBD1 (5 bases). Per the germline V gene, CDR1 is SEHNR and CDR2 is FQNEAQ (reference sequence). This CDR3 is built from 14 residues. The V end was cut by 1 base, the J end by 3 bases, with 9 bases between. The CDR3 region is CASSLGQPYYGYTF. CDR3 DNA sequence: TGTGCCAGCAGCTTAGGACAGCCTTACTATGGCTACACCTTC.

About this clone: The sample has other DNA sequences that encode this CDR3 too. This chain uses TRBV28 with TRBJ1-2; a possible D gene is TRBD1 (5 bases). Germline assignment: CDR1 MDHEN and CDR2 SYDVKM. V was shortened by 6 bases and J by 2 bases, with 7 bases between the two germline ends. This CDR3 is built from 12 residues. The CDR3 protein is CASSSGNYGYTF. The CDR3 nucleotides read TGTGCCAGCAGCTCAGGGAACTATGGCTACACCTTC.

This clone was detected only a few times. V gene TRBV5-1 combines with J gene TRBJ2-5, with 7 bases matching TRBD2. The CDR3 has 14 amino acids. Germline V gene sequence: CDR1 SGHRS, CDR2 YFSETQ. Trimming removed 4 bases from V and 2 bases from J; junction bases left unmatched: 5. The CDR3 DNA reads as TGCGCCAGCAGCCCCGGGGGGTCACAAGAGACCCAGTACTTC. This translates into CASSPGGSQETQYF.

The chain joins TRBV15 to TRBJ2-2; 10 nucleotides line up with TRBD2. The CDR3 runs to 15 residues. The germline V gene encodes CDR1 LNHNV and CDR2 YYDKDF (reference sequence). After removal of 4 bases from V and 6 bases from J, the junction contained 5 bases not matched to a gene. CDR3 nucleotide sequence: TGTGCCACCAGCACCCCTAGCGGGGGTGCCGGGGAGCTGTTTTTT. It yields the protein CATSTPSGGAGELFF.

This chain uses TRBV7-9 with TRBJ1-1; D is ambiguous. The CDR3 is 13 residues long. V gave up 2 bases and J gave up 5 bases, with 9 bases separating them. Germline V gene sequence: CDR1 SEHNR, CDR2 FQNEAQ (reference sequence). As DNA, the CDR3 is TGTGCCAGCAGCTTAATTAGTTCGACTGAAGCTTTCTTT. This encodes CASSLISSTEAFF. The full variable domain, in which reference TRBV7-9 and TRBJ1-1 provide the parts outside the CDR3, is DTGVSQNPRHKITKRGQNVTFRCDPISEHNRLYWYRQTLGQGPEFLTYFQNEAQLEKSRLLSDRFSAERPKGSFSTLEIQRTEQGDSAMYLCASSLISSTEAFFGQGTRLTVV.

This clone was seen a handful of times. The chain uses TRBV11-2 and TRBJ2-2, with a possible D match to TRBD1 (6 bases). The CDR3 has 15 amino acids. Germline CDR1 is SGHAT and CDR2 is FQNNGV. The V gene lost 6 bases and the J gene lost 5 bases, with 16 bases spanning the gap. The chain's CDR3 is CASRPPGARTGELFF. The CDR3, as DNA: TGTGCCAGCAGGCCTCCAGGGGCGAGAACCGGGGAGCTGTTTTTT.

The genes are TRBV4-2 and TRBJ2-7, with TRBD2 as a possible D gene (5 bases). V lost 0 bases and J 2 bases, leaving 8 bases between the germline ends. Germline V gene data show CDR1 as LGHNA and CDR2 as YNFKEQ. The CDR3 has 14 residues. The CDR3 protein is CASSQDGGTYEQYF. CDR3 DNA sequence: TGTGCCAGCAGCCAAGACGGAGGTACCTACGAGCAGTACTTC.

The chain employs TRBV19 and TRBJ2-3; D might be TRBD2 (6 bases). V was trimmed by 4 bases and J by 8 bases, leaving 13 bases between them. The CDR3 consists of 13 residues. CDR1 is LNHDA, CDR2 SQIVND, per germline (reference sequence). The CDR3 reads CASSTDWGGTQYF. The CDR3 DNA is TGTGCCAGTAGTACGGATTGGGGAGGTACGCAGTATTTT.

This clone was seen just once. V is TRBV5-1 and J is TRBJ1-1; D unresolved. CDR1 SGHRS and CDR2 YFSETQ come from the germline V gene. Trimming cost V 3 bases and J 1 base, with 7 bases left between them. This CDR3 is built from 13 residues. The CDR3 protein is CASSYRENTEAFF. CDR3 DNA sequence: TGCGCCAGCAGCTACCGGGAGAACACTGAAGCTTTCTTT.

V usage is TRBV7-9 and J usage is TRBJ2-7; TRBD1 is a possible D gene (5 bases). The germline CDR1 and CDR2 sequences are SEHNR and FQNEAQ (reference sequence). V was clipped by 6 bases and J by 3 bases, with 15 bases between them. CDR3 length: 14 amino acids. The DNA of the CDR3 is TGTGCCAGCAGTTACCACGGACAAGACTACGAGCAGTACTTC. This translates into CASSYHGQDYEQYF.